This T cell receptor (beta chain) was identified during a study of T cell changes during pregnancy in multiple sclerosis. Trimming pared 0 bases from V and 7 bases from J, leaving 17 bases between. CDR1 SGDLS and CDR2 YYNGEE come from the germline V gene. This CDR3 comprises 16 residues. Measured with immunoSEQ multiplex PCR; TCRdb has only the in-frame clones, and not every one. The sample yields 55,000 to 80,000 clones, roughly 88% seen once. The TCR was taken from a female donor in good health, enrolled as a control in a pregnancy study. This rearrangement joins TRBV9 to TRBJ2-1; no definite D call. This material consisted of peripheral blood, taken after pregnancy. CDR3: CASSVDPIGLENEQFF. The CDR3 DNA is TGTGCCAGCAGCGTAGATCCCATCGGATTGGAGAATGAGCAGTTCTTC.